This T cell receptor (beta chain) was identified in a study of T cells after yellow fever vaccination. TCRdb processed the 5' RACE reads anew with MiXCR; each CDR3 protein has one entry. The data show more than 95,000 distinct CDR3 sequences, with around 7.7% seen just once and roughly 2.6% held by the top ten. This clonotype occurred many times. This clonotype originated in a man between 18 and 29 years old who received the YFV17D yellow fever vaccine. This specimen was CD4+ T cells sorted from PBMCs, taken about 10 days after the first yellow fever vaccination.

The CDR3 reads CASSVEPGRVYF. The CDR3 DNA is TGTGCCAGCAGCGTAGAGCCGGGCAGAGTATACTTC. The chain joins TRBV2 to TRBJ2-7; D unclear. Germline-derived CDR1 and CDR2 are SNHLY and FYNNEI. The germline V and J ends were trimmed by 6 bases and 13 bases, with 19 bases remaining between them. This CDR3 is 12 amino acids long.